This T cell receptor (beta chain) is from a study of cytomegalovirus exposure and HLA in healthy donors (dated by TCRdb to between 2016 and 2019). About the study as a whole: In an earlier analysis of some 550 of the donors, 276 Gb of sequence data and 90 million to 120 million unique TCR beta sequences from about 180 million T cells were reported. To predict cytomegalovirus infection status, the study combined high-throughput TCR immunosequencing, statistical association of individual TCRs with disease status, and machine learning. The study aimed to test whether cataloging public T cell receptors could reveal signatures of past pathogen exposure. A later analysis re-examined previously published TCR beta repertoires from just over 650 donors and added high-resolution HLA genotyping to investigate patterns of TCR occurrence. An earlier analysis of some 500 of the donors used high-throughput TCR beta sequencing to judge whether each TCR beta V gene segment behaved as functional or pseudogenic. Across approximately 400 genotyped donors of the cohort, an average of about 240,000 unique TCR beta nucleotide sequences per donor were sequenced, and about a sixth of those sequences were non-productive. Rather than using new phenotypic data, the later analysis identified candidate immune exposures from TCR beta sequences and from how often those sequences occurred across donors. A separate validation cohort of approximately 120 different subjects was used in addition to the approximately 700-subject first cohort. An early release that covered approximately 600 HLA-typed donors contained about 300 gigabases of sequencing data and around 80 million unique TCR sequences. The number of typed donors differed by locus: roughly 629-630 for A, B, C, DRB1 and DQB1; 500 to 550 for DQA1; roughly 600 for DPA1; and about 450 for DPB1. Because of strong linkage in the cohort, five DR-DQ haplotypes were treated as single units for association and clustering. Of the roughly 400 genotyped donors, roughly 80% fell in the genetic ancestry cluster associated with self-reported Caucasian donors. All discovery cohort repertoires had been generated using a single sequencing platform. HLA typing covered class I and class II loci at four-digit resolution. Donor age, sex, ethnicity and CMV serostatus were compiled alongside the repertoire data. The study used immunosequencing to profile the T cell repertoires of 600 to 850 subjects and linked those repertoires to cytomegalovirus serostatus. A later genetic analysis used genome-wide SNP genotypes for about three fifths of the 666 donors, treating that subset as a discovery cohort.

Overall results and qualifications from the work: The authors suggested that the approach could potentially be extended to other disease states and immunological phenotypes. Roughly uniform sequencing depth across donors was assumed in presence/absence analyses, although this assumption may not hold. Compared with the 666-donor mean, donors in an Asian-associated ancestry cluster had fewer N-insertions in productive TCRs, according to a later genetic analysis. When HLA alleles, especially DR and DQ, strongly co-occurred, TCR associations were difficult to assign to individual alleles. This cohort had only TCR beta chains sequenced, and the lack of alpha or paired-chain data limited which features could be detected. Three of the identified cytomegalovirus-associated TCR beta chains were confirmed in vitro to be specific for cytomegalovirus antigens. For the cohort, immune exposure information was limited to CMV serostatus. A later analysis associated about 16,000 TCR beta sequences with specific HLA alleles at a false discovery rate of 0.05. According to a later analysis, TCR association rates differed among HLA loci, with DRB1 alleles showing the most associated TCRs and HLA-C alleles showing the fewest. A later analysis found that HLA-associated TCR beta chains were more clonally expanded and had lower generation probabilities than equally common non-associated chains. HLA typing was unavailable for some donors at each locus, so association tests used only the typed subset. Because counts were too low, approximately 15 rarely observed V segments, including chromosome 9 orphons, were excluded from the earlier analysis of 587 of the donors. In a later analysis, several top co-occurrence clusters were reported to appear linked to parvovirus B19, influenza, CMV and Epstein-Barr virus. In a later genetic analysis, a missense DCLRE1C variant was associated with V-gene and J-gene trimming of TCR beta chains, and the association was replicated in an independent cohort. A cluster of highly shared sequence variants was judged likely to represent a technical artifact of the sequencing pipeline. An earlier analysis of approximately 530 of the donors showed that most TCR beta V segments appeared in productive rearrangements either about 87% or about 30% of the time, which broadly matched IMGT annotations. Most CMV-associated TCR beta chains appeared to be HLA-restricted in a later analysis, and the HLA associations seemed to be driven largely by CMV exposure. A further reported finding was that TCR beta sequences accurately predicted the HLA-A and HLA-B alleles for most subjects in the first cohort. Linkage disequilibrium might explain the correlated functional status among segregating V segments, but an unknown experimental factor could not be excluded. The 87-base-pair reads could not distinguish some IMGT-functional V segments, including TRBV6-2 and TRBV6-3, so those segments were excluded. The study listed 150 to 200 TCR beta chains as associated with cytomegalovirus. Most TCR sequences were observed very rarely across donors, whereas some public TCRs were present in many individuals. In both the original and validation cohorts, the classifier was reported to diagnose cytomegalovirus status with high specificity and sensitivity.

CDR3 length: 15 amino acids, cysteine to phenylalanine. Of all the DNA, just the CDR3 is kept, 45 bases in frame from base 1. Compared with germline, V lacks 10 bases and J lacks 5 bases; bases without a gene match: 11. The CDR1 and CDR2 encoded by the germline V gene are MNHEY and SVGAGI. The cohort comprised hundreds of healthy bone marrow donors. Cohort members were all nominally healthy when sampled, although unrecorded immune exposures were likely present. The donor tested CMV seropositive and was one of the 289 seropositive cohort members. Every donor gave a peripheral blood sample, and the peripheral blood mononuclear cells from that sample were used for TCR beta sequencing. Genomic DNA was extracted from the blood cell samples with the Qiagen DNeasy Blood Extraction Kit. Libraries were made using the immunoSEQ multiplex PCR assay. The multiplex PCR relied on a mix of 60 forward primers for TCR Vbeta segments and 13 reverse primers for TCR Jbeta segments. The CDR3 region of rearranged TCR beta genes was amplified from genomic DNA by a multiplex PCR assay. The Illumina HiSeq System was used to sequence the amplified TCR beta libraries as 87-base-pair reads. Processing in the source paper ran as follows. In a later analysis, approximately 74 million unique TCR beta chains were counted across the 690 or so repertoires, and roughly 11 million of these chains were shared by at least two donors. A nearest-neighbor algorithm error-corrected the raw reads and collapsed the reads into unique sequences, merging closely related sequences to remove PCR and sequencing errors. To assign V, D and J gene segments, CDR3 sequences were aligned to IMGT reference sequences. Each retained sequence needed at least a six-nucleotide match to both a V gene segment and a J gene segment. A rearrangement was called productive if the CDR3 had no stop codons and remained in frame with V and J, and every other rearrangement was called non-productive. CDR3 was defined according to IMGT convention as the region running from the second conserved V-encoded cysteine to the conserved J-encoded phenylalanine. Sequences without an unambiguous match to a single V gene segment were excluded from the earlier analysis of over 500 of the donors. In an earlier analysis of 450 to 700 of the donors, V segments were called functional above 56.7% productive rearrangements and were called segregating when the between-donor standard deviation exceeded 5%. To diagnose cytomegalovirus status from the catalog of TCR beta chain sequences, a statistical classification framework was built. In a later analysis, TCR nucleotide sequences were compared against IMGT/GENE-DB human TR gene sequences so that V and J genes could be assigned. A later analysis assigned CDR3 sequences and most-parsimonious VDJ recombination scenarios with the TCRdist pipeline. A later analysis defined each TCR beta chain by its CDR3 amino acid sequence plus V-gene family, and excluded reads lacking a unique V-gene family. A later analysis removed several hundred highly shared, low-generation-probability nucleotide sequences to deal with suspected cross-contamination and a sequencing artifact. A later analysis calculated a clonal expansion index for each public chain from normalized within-repertoire ranks of inferred template counts. Generation probabilities in a later analysis came from a VDJ recombination model fitted to out-of-frame rearrangements, and those results were checked against IGoR. Hypergeometric tests were used in a later analysis to score TCR-TCR, TCR-HLA and TCR-CMV co-occurrence, with a repertoire-size bias correction applied to the TCR pairs. To estimate false discovery rates, a later analysis permuted the HLA or CMV assignments 20 times. In a later analysis, co-occurring TCRs were grouped using DBSCAN, with TCRdist sequence similarity added in when clustering inside HLA-allele-positive subsets. Repertoires with fewer than 30,000 or more than 120,000 public chains, plus five repertoires with anomalous nucleotide sharing, were excluded from co-occurrence clustering. The table was pulled from immuneACCESS by TCRdb, which kept in-frame rearrangements only. Such tables lose some clones; where checked, under half of the loss comes from unresolved V genes, and the rest has no known cause. The V and J calls and clone size were taken over from that table, and D and trimming were inferred from the DNA. The sample data list under 200,000 clones, and around 81% of these were observed just once. The biggest ten clones account for approximately 2.2% of the sample.

There are a few counts of this clone. No antigen is known for it. Within one base of it there is no much larger clone, and no base qualities were kept. The sequence derives from a woman aged 30 to 39 in good health and CMV-seropositive. In this chain, TRBV6-5 is recombined with TRBJ2-2; 9 central nucleotides agree with TRBD1. The sequencing input was PBMCs. The bases read TGTGCCATCAGGCGGGGGACAGGGATGACCGGGGAGCTGTTTTTT. This is translated as CAIRRGTGMTGELFF.